This T cell receptor beta chain came from a study of spatial heterogeneity in lung cancer. Whole-study context: Patients with untreated early-stage non-small cell lung cancer, numbering around 72, were the donors.

The time point is: blood at routine non-recurrence follow-up after resection. Tumor, nontumor lung or frozen PBMC supplied whole RNA, sequenced without sorting. TCRdb recomputed calls from the 5' RACE reads with MiXCR, one row per CDR3 protein. The data contain some 120,000 distinct CDR3 sequences, 9% to 15% of them singletons. The CDR3 runs 15 residues. V dropped 5 bases and J dropped 2 bases, with 13 bases sitting between them. Looked up from germline, CDR1 is MGHRA and CDR2 is YSYEKL. The receptor was derived from a male donor with early-stage non-small cell lung cancer. The input for sequencing was PBMCs, taken at follow-up. The chain joins TRBV4-1 to TRBJ2-1; no clear D. CDR3 DNA sequence: TGCGCCAGCAGCTACCCAGGCCTTACCTACAATGAGCAGTTCTTC. Protein product: CASSYPGLTYNEQFF.